The T cell receptor (beta chain) described here comes from a study of OX40 agonist ivuxolimab in advanced cancers. Study context: The patients received ivuxolimab by intravenous route every 2 weeks at 0.01 to 10 mg/kg. Averaging roughly 60 years in age, with a range of about 23 to 79, the cohort was approximately 83% male.

The CDR3 covers 11 residues. The germline V and J ends were trimmed by 5 bases and 6 bases, with 7 bases remaining between them. Germline CDR1 is SGHAT and CDR2 is FQNNGV. Collection of blood occurred at baseline, at cycle 4 day 1, and at cycle 7 day 1. Method: immunoSEQ multiplex PCR; TCRdb's copy keeps in-frame clones and lacks some. The sample records tens of thousands of clones, approximately 81% being singletons. This chain uses TRBV11-2 with TRBJ1-1; D is undetermined. This TCR derives from an adult with an advanced solid tumor such as melanoma, head and neck, liver or kidney cancer. The sequencing used CD4+ or CD8+ T cells sorted from blood, collected in a trial of the OX40 agonist ivuxolimab. The CDR3 DNA sequence: TGTGCCAGCAGCCCGGACGCTGAAGCTTTCTTT. Its translation: CASSPDAEAFF.